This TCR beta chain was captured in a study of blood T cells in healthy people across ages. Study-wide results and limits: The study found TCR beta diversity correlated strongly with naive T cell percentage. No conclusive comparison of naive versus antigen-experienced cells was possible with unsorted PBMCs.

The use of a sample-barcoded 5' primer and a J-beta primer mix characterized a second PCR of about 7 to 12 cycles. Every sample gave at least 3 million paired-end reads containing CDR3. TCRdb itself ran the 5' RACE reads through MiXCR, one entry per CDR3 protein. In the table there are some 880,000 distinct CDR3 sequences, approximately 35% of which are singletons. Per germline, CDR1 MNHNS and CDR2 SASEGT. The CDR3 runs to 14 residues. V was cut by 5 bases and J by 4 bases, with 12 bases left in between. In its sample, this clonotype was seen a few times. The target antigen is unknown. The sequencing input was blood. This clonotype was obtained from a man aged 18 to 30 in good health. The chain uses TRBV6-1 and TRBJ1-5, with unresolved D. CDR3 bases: TGTGCCAGCAGTTCAAAAATTAGGAATCAGCCCCAGCATTTT. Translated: CASSSKIRNQPQHF.